Described below is a single T cell receptor beta chain sequence and its context. Its antigen remains unknown. Only in-frame clones appear in the TCRdb table, and some are missing; sequencing was by immunoSEQ multiplex PCR. The sample carries 95,000 to 110,000 clones, approximately 88% recorded once. These data are taken from a study of graft-versus-host responses after intestinal transplantation. For the study at large: Transplant types were multivisceral, liver-intestinal, or isolated intestinal. Every one of the recipients received anti-thymocyte globulin induction and afterwards took tacrolimus and steroids for around 3 years.

The study, taken as a whole, reports: GvH clones occurred in recipient marrow; some first appeared in ileum or blood.

The TCR originated in a human donor who was the organ donor for an intestinal transplant. The material was unstimulated CD4+ T cells sorted from spleen or lymph node cells, obtained before transplant.

The CDR3 region is CASSLGQGPPSSGNTIYF. In nucleotides, the CDR3 is TGCGCCAGCAGCTTAGGACAGGGCCCACCGAGCTCTGGAAACACCATATATTTT. This chain uses TRBV5-1 with TRBJ1-3, with TRBD1 matching over 8 bases. Trimming cost V 2 bases and J 0 bases; bases outside gene matches: 10. The germline CDR1 and CDR2 sequences are SGHRS and YFSETQ. The CDR3 runs to 18 residues.